This is a list of T cell receptor beta chains from one sample in a study of shared clonotypes between healthy human individuals. The table came from immunoSEQ multiplex PCR; TCRdb's copy has only in-frame clones and leaves some out. The sample has 2 million to 2.5 million clones; approximately 93% are singletons. Sequencing input: naive CD4+ T cells from PBMCs. The source of these receptors is a man younger than 35 in good health. Some clones in this sample may be carry-over from other donors' samples. CDR3s include the opening cysteine and the closing phenylalanine or tryptophan. The D gene is left open where the match is weak. The size field is filled for only some rows; it gives once, few, many or a size class.

d_gene,abundance,v_gene,j_gene,CDR3nt,CDR3aa
TRBD1,-,TRBV6-1,TRBJ1-5,TGTGCCAGCAGTGATACGACAGGGTACCAGCCCCAGCATTTT,CASSDTTGYQPQHF
-,-,TRBV28,TRBJ2-1,TGTGCCAGCAGTTTCTCCGGGGCCCGGGTTGAGCAGTTCTTC,CASSFSGARVEQFF
-,-,TRBV6-5,TRBJ2-7,TGTGCCAGCAGTCTTTCCGGGCCCCTCTACGAGCAGTACTTC,CASSLSGPLYEQYF
TRBD1,-,TRBV6-1,TRBJ2-3,TGTGCCAGCGGGGTGGACAGGGTCGGCACAGATACGCAGTATTTT,CASGVDRVGTDTQYF
-,-,TRBV9,TRBJ2-2,TGTGCCAGCAGCGCGATTCCGGGGAACACCGGGGAGCTGTTTTTT,CASSAIPGNTGELFF
TRBD2,-,TRBV11-2,TRBJ2-1,TGTGCCAGCAGCTCTTTAGCGGGTCCAACTTACAATGAGCAGTTCTTC,CASSSLAGPTYNEQFF
TRBD1,-,TRBV18,TRBJ2-3,TGTGCCAGCTCACTAACTCCCGGGACAGGGGGCCACCAGTACGCCTTGGGTACGCAGTATTTT,CASSLTPGTGGHQYALGTQYF
-,-,TRBV5-1,TRBJ1-3,TGCGCCAGCAGCTTGGGTCCAGGGGCAGTAGGAAACACCATATATTTT,CASSLGPGAVGNTIYF
TRBD2,few,TRBV13,TRBJ2-3,TGTGCCAGCAGCGAGACTAGCAACCATGGGGATACGCAGTATTTT,CASSETSNHGDTQYF
TRBD2,-,TRBV29-1,TRBJ2-3,TGCAGCGTTGAAAGCGGGAGGCCCTTCACAGATACGCAGTATTTT,CSVESGRPFTDTQYF
-,-,TRBV30,TRBJ2-5,TGTGCCTGGAGTGTGACCGAGACCCAGTACTTC,CAWSVTETQYF
-,-,TRBV19,TRBJ1-1,TGTGCCAGTAGCCGGGGCGGGAGGGTGAACACTGAAGCTTTCTTT,CASSRGGRVNTEAFF